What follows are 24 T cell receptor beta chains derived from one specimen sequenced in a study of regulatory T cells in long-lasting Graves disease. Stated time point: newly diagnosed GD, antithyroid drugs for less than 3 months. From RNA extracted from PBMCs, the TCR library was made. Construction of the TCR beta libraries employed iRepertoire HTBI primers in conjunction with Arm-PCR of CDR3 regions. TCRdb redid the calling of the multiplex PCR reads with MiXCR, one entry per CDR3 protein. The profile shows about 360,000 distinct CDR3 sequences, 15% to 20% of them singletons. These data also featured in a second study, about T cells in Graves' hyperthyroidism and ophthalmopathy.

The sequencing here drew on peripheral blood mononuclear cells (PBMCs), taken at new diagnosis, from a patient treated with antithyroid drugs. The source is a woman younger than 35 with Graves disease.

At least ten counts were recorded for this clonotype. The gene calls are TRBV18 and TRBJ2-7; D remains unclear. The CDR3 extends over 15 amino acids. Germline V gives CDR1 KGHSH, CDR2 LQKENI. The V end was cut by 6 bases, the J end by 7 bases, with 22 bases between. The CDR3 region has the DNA TGTGCCAGCTCCCCCGAATCGCCTAGGTCGAGGGAGCAGTACTTC. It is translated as CASSPESPRSREQYF.

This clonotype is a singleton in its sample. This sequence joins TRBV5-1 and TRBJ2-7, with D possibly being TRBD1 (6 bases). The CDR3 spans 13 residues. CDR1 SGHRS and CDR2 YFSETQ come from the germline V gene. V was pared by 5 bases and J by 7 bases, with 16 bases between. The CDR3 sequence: CASRVWGQYEQYF. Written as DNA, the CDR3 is TGCGCCAGCAGGGTGTGGGGGCAGTATGAGCAGTACTTC.

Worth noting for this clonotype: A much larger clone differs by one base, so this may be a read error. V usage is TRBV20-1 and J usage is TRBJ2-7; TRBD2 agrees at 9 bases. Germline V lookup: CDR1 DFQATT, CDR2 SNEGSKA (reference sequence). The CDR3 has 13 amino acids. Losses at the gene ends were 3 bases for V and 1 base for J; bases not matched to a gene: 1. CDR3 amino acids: CSARLAGSYEQYF. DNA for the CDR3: TGCAGTGCTAGGCTAGCGGGATCCTACGAGCAGTACTTC.

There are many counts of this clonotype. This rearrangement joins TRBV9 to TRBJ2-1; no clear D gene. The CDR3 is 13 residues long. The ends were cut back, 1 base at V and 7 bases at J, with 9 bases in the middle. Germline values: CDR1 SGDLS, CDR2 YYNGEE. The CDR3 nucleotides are TGTGCCAGCAGCGTATCGACTCTTAATGAGCAGTTCTTC. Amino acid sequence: CASSVSTLNEQFF.

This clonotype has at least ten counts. CDR3 region: CASSVAGGRGNEQFF. CDR3 DNA: TGTGCCAGCAGTGTGGCGGGAGGGCGCGGCAATGAGCAGTTCTTC. The rearrangement joins TRBV6-1 to TRBJ2-1, with 9 nucleotides matching TRBD2. From germline, CDR1 is MNHNS and CDR2 SASEGT. This CDR3 is 15 amino acids long. After removal of 4 bases from V and 6 bases from J, the junction contained 7 bases not matched to a gene.

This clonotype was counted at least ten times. The chain's CDR3 is CASSLIQRGTTDTQYF. The CDR3 nucleotides read TGTGCCAGCAGTTTGATCCAGCGGGGTACTACAGATACGCAGTATTTT. The genes are TRBV12-3 or TRBV12-4 and TRBJ2-3; 7 bases match TRBD2. V trimming: 3 bases; J trimming: 3 bases; junction bases outside the gene matches: 9. The CDR3 runs 16 residues.

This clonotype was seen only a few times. CDR3 sequence reads: CASSWRGQGEQFF. The CDR3 DNA reads as TGTGCCAGCAGCTGGCGTGGGCAGGGCGAGCAGTTCTTC. The chain couples TRBV7-3 to TRBJ2-1; a weak D match, TRBD1 (5 bases). Trimming took off 4 bases at V and 10 bases at J, with 14 bases between the two ends. Germline values: CDR1 SGHTA, CDR2 FQGTGA. The CDR3 runs to 13 residues.

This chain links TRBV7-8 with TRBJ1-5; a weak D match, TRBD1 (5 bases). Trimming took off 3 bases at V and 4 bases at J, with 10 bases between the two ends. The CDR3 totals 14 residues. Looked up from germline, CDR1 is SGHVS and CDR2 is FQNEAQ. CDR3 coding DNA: TGTGCCAGCAGCTTCTCCAGGGTTAATCAGCCCCAGCATTTT. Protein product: CASSFSRVNQPQHF.

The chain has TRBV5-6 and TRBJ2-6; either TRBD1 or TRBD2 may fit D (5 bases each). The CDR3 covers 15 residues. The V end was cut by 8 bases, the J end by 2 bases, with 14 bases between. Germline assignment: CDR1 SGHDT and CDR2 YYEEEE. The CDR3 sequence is CASKWGLAGANVLTF. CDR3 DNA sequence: TGTGCCAGTAAATGGGGGTTAGCTGGGGCCAACGTCCTGACTTTC.

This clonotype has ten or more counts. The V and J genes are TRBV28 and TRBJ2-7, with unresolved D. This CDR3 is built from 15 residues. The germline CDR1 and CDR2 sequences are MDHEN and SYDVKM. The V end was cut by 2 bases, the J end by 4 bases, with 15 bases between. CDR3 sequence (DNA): TGTGCCAGCAGTTTAAGGAACGCATTAGCTTACGAGCAGTACTTC. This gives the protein CASSLRNALAYEQYF.

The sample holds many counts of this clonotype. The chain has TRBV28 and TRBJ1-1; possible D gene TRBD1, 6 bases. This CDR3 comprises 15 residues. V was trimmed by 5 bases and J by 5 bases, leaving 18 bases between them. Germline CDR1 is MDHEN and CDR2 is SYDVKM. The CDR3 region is CASSPGGAPSTEAFF. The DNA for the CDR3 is TGTGCCAGCAGTCCTGGGGGGGCGCCGAGTACTGAAGCTTTCTTT.

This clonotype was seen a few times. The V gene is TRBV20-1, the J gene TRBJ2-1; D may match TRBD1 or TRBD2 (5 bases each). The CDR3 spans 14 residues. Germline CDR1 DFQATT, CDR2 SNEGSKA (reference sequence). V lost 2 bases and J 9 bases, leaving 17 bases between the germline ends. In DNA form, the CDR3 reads TGCAGTGCTAGACCGGGAACAGGTCGCGGTGAGCAGTTCTTC. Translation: CSARPGTGRGEQFF.

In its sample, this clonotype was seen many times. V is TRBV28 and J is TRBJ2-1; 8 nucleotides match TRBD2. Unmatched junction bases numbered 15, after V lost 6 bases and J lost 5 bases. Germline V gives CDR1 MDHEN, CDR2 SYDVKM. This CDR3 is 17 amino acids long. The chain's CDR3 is CASRLSPGGESHNEQFF. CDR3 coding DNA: TGTGCCAGCAGACTTTCACCGGGGGGGGAGTCCCACAATGAGCAGTTCTTC.

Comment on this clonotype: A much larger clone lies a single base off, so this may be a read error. CDR3 sequence (DNA): TGTGCCAGCAGCCCTTTCCCGGGACAGCTAAACTATGGCTACACCTTC. It specifies CASSPFPGQLNYGYTF. The rearrangement links TRBV3-1 to TRBJ1-2; the match to TRBD1 covers 7 bases. CDR3 length equals 16 residues. V trimming: 4 bases; J trimming: 2 bases; junction bases outside the gene matches: 10. Germline V gene lookup returns CDR1 LGHDT and CDR2 YNNKEL (reference sequence).

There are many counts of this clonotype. CDR3 in amino acids: CASRATWETQYF. CDR3 nucleotides: TGTGCCAGCAGGGCCACCTGGGAGACCCAGTACTTC. This chain connects TRBV6-2 or TRBV6-3 to TRBJ2-5; D not certain. Trimming cost V 6 bases and J 5 bases, with 10 bases left between them. This CDR3 is built from 12 residues. Germline V gene sequence: CDR1 MNHEY, CDR2 SVGEGT.

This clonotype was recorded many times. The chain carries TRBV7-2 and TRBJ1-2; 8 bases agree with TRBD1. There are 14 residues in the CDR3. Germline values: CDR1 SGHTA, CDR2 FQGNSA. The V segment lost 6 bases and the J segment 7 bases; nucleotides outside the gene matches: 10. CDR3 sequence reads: CASSFSGGLGGYTF. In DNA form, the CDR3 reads TGTGCCAGCAGTTTTTCAGGGGGCCTCGGTGGCTACACCTTC.

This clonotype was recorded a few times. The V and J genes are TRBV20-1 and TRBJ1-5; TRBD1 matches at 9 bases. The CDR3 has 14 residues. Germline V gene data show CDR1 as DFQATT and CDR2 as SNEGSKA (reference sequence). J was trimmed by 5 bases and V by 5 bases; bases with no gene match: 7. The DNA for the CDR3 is TGCAGTGCTTGGACAGGGGCCACTGATCAGCCCCAGCATTTT. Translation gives CSAWTGATDQPQHF.

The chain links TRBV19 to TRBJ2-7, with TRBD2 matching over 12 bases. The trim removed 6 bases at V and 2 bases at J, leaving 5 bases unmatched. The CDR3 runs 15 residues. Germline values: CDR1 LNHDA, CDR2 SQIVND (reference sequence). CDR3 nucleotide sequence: TGTGCCAGTAGCCGGACTAGCGGGGAAACCTACGAGCAGTACTTC. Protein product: CASSRTSGETYEQYF. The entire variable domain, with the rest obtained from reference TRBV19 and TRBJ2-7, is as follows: DGGITQSPKYLFRKEGQNVTLSCEQNLNHDAMYWYRQDPGQGLRLIYYSQIVNDFQKGDIAEGYSVSREKKESFPLTVTSAQKNPTAFYLCASSRTSGETYEQYFGPGTRLTVT.

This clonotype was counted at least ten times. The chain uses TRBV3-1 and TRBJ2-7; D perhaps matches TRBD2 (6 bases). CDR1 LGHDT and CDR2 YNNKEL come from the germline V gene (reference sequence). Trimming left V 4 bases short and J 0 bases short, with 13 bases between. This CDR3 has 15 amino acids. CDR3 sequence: CASSPGGLSSYEQYF. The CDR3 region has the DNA TGTGCCAGCAGCCCCGGGGGACTCAGCTCCTACGAGCAGTACTTC.

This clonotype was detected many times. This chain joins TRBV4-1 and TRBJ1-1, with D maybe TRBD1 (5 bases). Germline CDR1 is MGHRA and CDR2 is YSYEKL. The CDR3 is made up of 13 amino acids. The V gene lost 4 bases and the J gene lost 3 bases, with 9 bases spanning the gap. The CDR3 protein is CASSRPGDTEAFF. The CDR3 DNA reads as TGCGCCAGCAGCCGTCCGGGGGACACTGAAGCTTTCTTT.

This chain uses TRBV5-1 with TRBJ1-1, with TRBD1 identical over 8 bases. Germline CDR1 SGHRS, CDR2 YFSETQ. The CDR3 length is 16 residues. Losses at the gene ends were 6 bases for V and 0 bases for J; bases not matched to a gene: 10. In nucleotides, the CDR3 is TGCGCCAGCAAGAATTCCGGGACAGGAATGAACACTGAAGCTTTCTTT. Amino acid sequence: CASKNSGTGMNTEAFF. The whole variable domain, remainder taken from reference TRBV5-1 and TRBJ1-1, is KAGVTQTPRYLIKTRGQQVTLSCSPISGHRSVSWYQQTPGQGLQFLFEYFSETQRNKGNFPGRFSGRQFSNSRSEMNVSTLELGDSALYLCASKNSGTGMNTEAFFGQGTRLTVV.

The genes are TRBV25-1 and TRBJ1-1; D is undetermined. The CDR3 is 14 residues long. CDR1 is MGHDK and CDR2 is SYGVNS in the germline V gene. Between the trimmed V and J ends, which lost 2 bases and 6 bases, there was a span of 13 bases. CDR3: CASSETVSNAEAFF. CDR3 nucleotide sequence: TGTGCCAGCAGTGAAACGGTAAGCAACGCTGAAGCTTTCTTT.

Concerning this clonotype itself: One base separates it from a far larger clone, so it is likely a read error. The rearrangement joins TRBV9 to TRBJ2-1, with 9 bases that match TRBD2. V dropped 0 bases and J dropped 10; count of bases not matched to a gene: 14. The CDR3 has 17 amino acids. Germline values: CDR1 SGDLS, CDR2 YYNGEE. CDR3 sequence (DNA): TGTGCCAGCAGCGTAGGAACAGGAGCGGGAGGAGCAGACGAGCAGTTCTTC. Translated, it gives CASSVGTGAGGADEQFF.

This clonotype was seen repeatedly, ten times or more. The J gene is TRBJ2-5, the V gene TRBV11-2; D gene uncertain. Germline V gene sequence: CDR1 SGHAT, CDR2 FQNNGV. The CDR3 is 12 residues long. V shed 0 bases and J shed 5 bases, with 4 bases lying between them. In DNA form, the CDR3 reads TGTGCCAGCAGCTTAGATATGGAGACCCAGTACTTC. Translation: CASSLDMETQYF.